Sequencing of this T cell receptor beta chain was carried out in a study of CD8+ T cells in alopecia areata. In its sample, this clone was seen a few times. Germline and genes here are mouse. The CDR3 extends 4 residues past the end of the read, so its final part is completed from the germline J gene. TCR sequencing used cDNA made by reverse transcription of extracted RNA. Produced via immunoSEQ multiplex PCR; TCRdb's table is partial and in-frame only. The specimen has over 5,500 clones, none found just once. Cells from pooled cutaneous lymph nodes were sorted by CD4, CD8alpha, NKG2D, NKG2ACE and other markers. The CDR3 contains 15 residues. V was clipped by 2 bases and J by 0 bases, with 9 bases between them. From germline, CDR1 is NNHDY and CDR2 SYVADS.

The sequencing input was CD8+ T cells sorted from a lymph node. This receptor was obtained from a C3H/HeJ mouse with alopecia areata. MHC haplotype: H2-k. The chain has TRBV13-3 and TRBJ2-1, with D maybe TRBD1 (6 bases). The CDR3 sequence is CASSDPGVNYAEQFF. The DNA read from the CDR3 is TGTGCCAGCAGTGACCCAGGGGTTAACTATGCT.